Below are 31 T cell receptor beta chains sequenced from a single sample in a study of blood T cell repertoires in COVID-19. Produced via immunoSEQ multiplex PCR; TCRdb's table is partial and in-frame only. The sample contains 150,000 to 200,000 clones, more than 65% of which appear only once. Sequences were obtained from PBMCs or T cells enriched from blood (not recorded which). These receptors all come from a woman in her forties or fifties with acute COVID-19.

The genes are TRBV18 and TRBJ2-5, with no clear D. Germline CDR1 is KGHSH and CDR2 is LQKENI. Trimming pared 4 bases from V and 4 bases from J, leaving 4 bases between. CDR3 length: 11 residues. CDR3 protein: CASSRIETQYF. The DNA for the CDR3 is TGTGCCAGCTCACGTATAGAGACCCAGTACTTC.

V is TRBV29-1 and J is TRBJ1-1; no clear D. This CDR3 comprises 13 residues. CDR1 SQVTM and CDR2 ANQGSEA come from the germline V gene. Trimming took off 0 bases at V and 1 base at J, with 6 bases between the two ends. The CDR3 DNA reads as TGCAGCGTTGAAGATCAGGAGAACACTGAAGCTTTCTTT. Translating it yields CSVEDQENTEAFF. The variable domain in full, with the rest retrieved from reference TRBV29-1 and TRBJ1-1, is SAVISQKPSRDICQRGTSLTIQCQVDSQVTMMFWYRQQPGQSLTLIATANQGSEATYESGFVIDKFPISRPNLTFSTLTVSNMSPEDSSIYLCSVEDQENTEAFFGQGTRLTVV.

This clone was counted a single time. CDR3 DNA: TGTGCCAGCATCCCTGGAGCCAACACTGAAGCTTTCTTT. It codes for CASIPGANTEAFF. The J gene is TRBJ1-1, the V gene TRBV28; D is uncertain. The CDR3 is 13 residues long. Germline CDR1 MDHEN, CDR2 SYDVKM. Trimming removed 7 bases at V and 2 bases at J, with 11 bases between. Using reference TRBV28 and TRBJ1-1 for the parts outside the CDR3, the full variable domain is DVKVTQSSRYLVKRTGEKVFLECVQDMDHENMFWYRQDPGLGLRLIYFSYDVKMKEKGDIPEGYSVSREKKERFSLILESASTNQTSMYLCASIPGANTEAFFGQGTRLTVV.

The V call is TRBV28, the J call TRBJ2-2, with D possibly matching TRBD1 (6 bases). The CDR3 extends over 15 amino acids. CDR1 is MDHEN and CDR2 is SYDVKM in the germline V gene. V shed 2 bases and J shed 3 bases, with 10 bases lying between them. CDR3 amino acids: CASSLTGTDTGELFF. CDR3 DNA: TGTGCCAGCAGTTTAACAGGGACGGACACCGGGGAGCTGTTTTTT. The full variable domain, in which reference TRBV28 and TRBJ2-2 provide the parts outside the CDR3, is DVKVTQSSRYLVKRTGEKVFLECVQDMDHENMFWYRQDPGLGLRLIYFSYDVKMKEKGDIPEGYSVSREKKERFSLILESASTNQTSMYLCASSLTGTDTGELFFGEGSRLTVL.

V gene TRBV5-1 combines with J gene TRBJ2-1; no firm D call. The CDR3 length is 15 residues. With 0 bases removed from V and 9 bases from J, the gap between germline ends came to 16 bases. In germline, CDR1 is SGHRS, CDR2 YFSETQ. CDR3 sequence reads: CASSLVGDSGAEQFF. The CDR3 nucleotides are TGCGCCAGCAGCTTGGTTGGCGACTCTGGAGCTGAGCAGTTCTTC.

V gene TRBV12-3 or TRBV12-4 combines with J gene TRBJ1-2; no reliable D call. The CDR3 has 12 residues. The V end was cut by 5 bases, the J end by 5 bases, with 9 bases between. The CDR3 bases are TGTGCCAGCAGTGTCCAGAATTATGGCTACACCTTC. Protein: CASSVQNYGYTF.

Note on this clone: Possible read error: a much larger clone is one base away. The V call is TRBV7-9, the J call TRBJ1-1, with D hard to call. Between the trimmed V and J ends, which lost 5 bases and 0 bases, there was a span of 4 bases. Germline CDR1 and CDR2: SEHNR and FQNEAQ (reference sequence). This CDR3 spans 12 amino acids. DNA for the CDR3: TGTGCCAGCAGCCCAGTGAACACTGAAGCTTTCTTT. It encodes CASSPVNTEAFF.

This sequence joins TRBV9 and TRBJ1-2; D gene uncertain. This CDR3 spans 15 amino acids. Trimming shortened V by 1 base and J by 2 bases, and 12 bases separated the two germline ends. The germline V gene has CDR1 SGDLS and CDR2 YYNGEE. The CDR3 sequence: CASSVRGAGNYGYTF. For the CDR3, the DNA is TGTGCCAGCAGCGTACGAGGCGCGGGGAACTATGGCTACACCTTC.

This rearrangement joins TRBV19 to TRBJ1-1; possible D gene TRBD1, 5 bases. Germline V gene lookup returns CDR1 LNHDA and CDR2 SQIVND (reference sequence). The CDR3 covers 15 residues. The germline V and J ends were trimmed by 9 bases and 2 bases, with 19 bases remaining between them. CDR3 region: CASRWARGVNTEAFF. CDR3 coding DNA: TGTGCCAGCCGATGGGCCCGGGGGGTCAACACTGAAGCTTTCTTT.

V gene TRBV18 combines with J gene TRBJ1-5; TRBD1 aligns across 9 bases. CDR1 and CDR2 (germline): KGHSH, LQKENI. With 3 bases clipped from V and 0 bases from J, the junction kept 12 bases outside the gene matches. This CDR3 comprises 19 residues. In nucleotides, the CDR3 is TGTGCCAGCTCACCGAGTCGGACAGGGGTCGGGTATAGCAATCAGCCCCAGCATTTT. Its protein product is CASSPSRTGVGYSNQPQHF. Complete variable domain (other parts from reference TRBV18 and TRBJ1-5): NAGVMQNPRHLVRRRGQEARLRCSPMKGHSHVYWYRQLPEEGLKFMVYLQKENIIDESGMPKERFSAEFPKEGPSILRIQQVVRGDSAAYFCASSPSRTGVGYSNQPQHFGDGTRLSIL.

V usage is TRBV3-1 (or the pseudogene TRBV3-2) and J usage is TRBJ1-6, with D maybe TRBD1 (5 bases). Germline V gives CDR1 LGHDT, CDR2 YNNKEL (reference sequence). V lost 3 bases to trimming and J lost 7 bases, with 13 bases between them. The CDR3 runs 15 residues. CDR3 loop: CASSQARGGNSPLHF. In DNA, the CDR3 is TGTGCCAGCAGCCAGGCGCGGGGCGGGAATTCACCCCTCCACTTT.

The chain joins TRBV5-4 to TRBJ2-3; D is possibly TRBD2 (5 bases). CDR3 length: 17 residues. Trimming removed 4 bases at V and 1 base at J, with 19 bases between. The germline gives CDR1 SGHNT, CDR2 YYREEE (reference sequence). CDR3 DNA: TGTGCCAGCAGCACGGGGTATAAGGCGGGCGGCACAGATACGCAGTATTTT. Its protein product is CASSTGYKAGGTDTQYF.

This clone was recorded once. This chain uses TRBV4-1 with TRBJ1-4; D might be TRBD1 (6 bases). V gave up 8 bases and J gave up 8 bases, with 18 bases separating them. The CDR3 length is 14 residues. In germline, CDR1 is MGHRA, CDR2 YSYEKL. CDR3 sequence reads: CASAQDTRGEKLFF. In nucleotides, the CDR3 is TGCGCCAGCGCCCAGGACACGAGGGGGGAAAAACTGTTTTTT.

The rearrangement uses TRBV19 and TRBJ1-1, with a weak D call TRBD1 (5 bases). The CDR3 spans 14 residues. The germline V and J ends were trimmed by 6 bases and 5 bases, with 16 bases remaining between them. Per the germline V gene, CDR1 is LNHDA and CDR2 is SQIVND (reference sequence). Written as DNA, the CDR3 is TGTGCCAGTAGGGCTAGCGGGGGTGGTACTGAAGCTTTCTTT. Amino acids: CASRASGGGTEAFF.

This chain links TRBV6-2 or TRBV6-3 with TRBJ1-5, with a possible D match to TRBD1 (5 bases). CDR3 length: 18 amino acids. Trimming shortened V by 4 bases and J by 0 bases, and 19 bases separated the two germline ends. Germline V gives CDR1 MNHEY, CDR2 SVGEGT. This CDR3 reads CASSSPGGAKYSNQPQHF. The CDR3 coding sequence is TGTGCCAGCAGTTCCCCCGGCGGGGCCAAATATAGCAATCAGCCCCAGCATTTT.

V and J are TRBV6-2 or TRBV6-3 and TRBJ1-5, with 11 positions matching TRBD1. The CDR3 covers 16 residues. The trim removed 2 bases at V and 6 bases at J, leaving 6 bases unmatched. Germline-derived CDR1 and CDR2 are MNHEY and SVGEGT. The CDR3 sequence: CASSYPRTGGSQPQHF. CDR3 bases: TGTGCCAGCAGTTACCCGAGGACAGGGGGCTCTCAGCCCCAGCATTTT.

The chain recombines TRBV7-9 with TRBJ1-6; D is ambiguous. Germline V gene data show CDR1 as SEHNR and CDR2 as FQNEAQ (reference sequence). The ends were cut back, 5 bases at V and 7 bases at J, with 12 bases in the middle. This CDR3 spans 14 amino acids. The CDR3 nucleotides read TGTGCCAGCAGCCTGTATAAGGAGAATTCACCCCTCCACTTT. It codes for CASSLYKENSPLHF.

This clone was recorded at least ten times. In the same sample, other DNA sequences code for this CDR3. V is TRBV28 and J is TRBJ2-7, with D tentatively TRBD2 (5 bases). This CDR3 has 11 amino acids. Trimming took 5 bases from V and 4 from J, leaving 6 bases between them. Germline V gene data show CDR1 as MDHEN and CDR2 as SYDVKM. The CDR3 DNA is TGTGCCAGCAGTAGGGAGTACGAGCAGTACGTC. Its protein is CASSREYEQYV.

This clone was counted only a few times. The chain links TRBV3-1 (or the pseudogene TRBV3-2) to TRBJ1-1; D unresolved. The CDR3 sequence is 12 residues long. Germline CDR1 is LGHDT and CDR2 is YNNKEL (reference sequence). The V end was cut by 2 bases, the J end by 3 bases, with 4 bases between. CDR3 loop: CASSQLDTEAFF. The DNA for the CDR3 is TGTGCCAGCAGCCAACTCGACACTGAAGCTTTCTTT.

The chain carries TRBV6-6 and TRBJ2-5; TRBD2 matches at 7 bases. This CDR3 contains 14 residues. J gave up 1 base and V 6 bases, and 5 bases lay outside the gene matches. Per the germline V gene, CDR1 is MNHNY and CDR2 is SVGAGI (reference sequence). The CDR3 bases are TGTGCCAGCAGAACCGGGACTACCCAAGAGACCCAGTACTTC. Protein product: CASRTGTTQETQYF.

This sequence joins TRBV5-5 and TRBJ1-4; D is uncertain. This CDR3 is built from 15 residues. CDR1 and CDR2 from the germline V gene are SGHKS and YYEKEE (reference sequence). V dropped 1 base and J dropped 8 bases, with 15 bases sitting between them. The chain's CDR3 is CASSLIRGEGEKLFF. The DNA for the CDR3 is TGTGCCAGCAGCTTGATTCGAGGAGAAGGAGAAAAACTGTTTTTT.

The rearrangement links TRBV30 to TRBJ1-1, with D uncertain. The CDR3 has 11 amino acids. Trimming took 3 bases from V and 7 from J, leaving 9 bases between them. The V gene's germline CDR1 is GTSNPN and CDR2 SVGIG (reference sequence). The CDR3 bases are TGTGCCTGGAGGAGGGCCCGTGAAGCTTTCTTT. Residues: CAWRRAREAFF. The full variable domain, completed using reference TRBV30 and TRBJ1-1, is SQTIHQWPATLVQPVGSPLSLECTVEGTSNPNLYWYRQAAGRGLQLLFYSVGIGQISSEVPQNLSASRPQDRQFILSSKKLLLSDSGFYLCAWRRAREAFFGQGTRLTVV.

J is TRBJ2-1 and V is TRBV7-9; TRBD2 matches 15 bases. This CDR3 spans 18 amino acids. The V gene end was trimmed by 3 bases and the J gene end by 0 bases; junction bases not matched to a gene: 3. Germline CDR1 reads SEHNR; CDR2 reads FQNEAQ (reference sequence). CDR3 residues: CASSLGLAGGDSYNEQFF. The DNA for the CDR3 is TGTGCCAGCAGCTTGGGACTAGCGGGGGGCGACTCCTACAATGAGCAGTTCTTC.

The chain joins TRBV5-6 to TRBJ2-5; possible D gene TRBD1, 6 bases. The CDR3 has 14 residues. CDR1 SGHDT and CDR2 YYEEEE come from the germline V gene. Trimming removed 4 bases at V and 5 bases at J, with 15 bases between. CDR3: CASSRGLQGETQYF. The DNA of the CDR3 is TGTGCCAGCAGCCGCGGACTGCAGGGGGAGACCCAGTACTTC. Using reference TRBV5-6 and TRBJ2-5 for the parts outside the CDR3, the full variable domain is DAGVTQSPTHLIKTRGQQVTLRCSPKSGHDTVSWYQQALGQGPQFIFQYYEEEERQRGNFPDRFSGHQFPNYSSELNVNALLLGDSALYLCASSRGLQGETQYFGPGTRLLVL.

The V call is TRBV11-2, the J call TRBJ1-2, with TRBD1 matching 9 bases. The J segment lost 7 bases and the V segment lost 5 bases, leaving 8 bases of the junction unmatched. This CDR3 region has 14 residues. CDR1 and CDR2 from the germline V gene are SGHAT and FQNNGV. CDR3 loop: CASSVGTGKTGYTF. For the CDR3, the DNA is TGTGCCAGCAGCGTCGGGACAGGGAAGACTGGCTACACCTTC. The full variable domain, completed using reference TRBV11-2 and TRBJ1-2, is EAGVAQSPRYKIIEKRQSVAFWCNPISGHATLYWYQQILGQGPKLLIQFQNNGVVDDSQLPKDRFSAERLKGVDSTLKIQPAKLEDSAVYLCASSVGTGKTGYTFGSGTRLTVV.

The gene calls are TRBV7-9 and TRBJ1-1, with D uncertain. Germline V gene data show CDR1 as SEHNR and CDR2 as FQNEAQ (reference sequence). Trimming cost V 5 bases and J 11 bases, with 21 bases left between them. The CDR3 consists of 14 residues. CDR3 DNA sequence: TGTGCCAGCAGCCCGTCCAACGACGGGGAAGAGGCTTTCTTT. Its translation is CASSPSNDGEEAFF.

The chain has TRBV6-2 or TRBV6-3 and TRBJ1-6, with a tentative D call TRBD1 (6 bases). V gave up 5 bases and J gave up 10 bases, with 15 bases separating them. The CDR3 length is 14 residues. Per germline, CDR1 MNHEY and CDR2 SVGEGT. CDR3 bases: TGTGCCAGCAGTCCACTACAGGGTTCCTCACCCCTCCACTTT. It yields the protein CASSPLQGSSPLHF.

This chain uses TRBV24-1 with TRBJ2-1; TRBD1 matches at 7 bases. The CDR3 sequence is 14 residues long. Germline CDR1 is KGHDR and CDR2 is SFDVKD. V shed 5 bases, J shed 4 bases, and the junction held 4 bases outside the gene matches. DNA for the CDR3: TGTGCCACCAGTGTCCCGACAGGGTACAATGAGCAGTTCTTC. Protein: CATSVPTGYNEQFF.

This chain links TRBV5-1 with TRBJ2-1; 13 bases map to TRBD2. Trimming cost V 0 bases and J 10 bases; bases outside gene matches: 4. The CDR3 has 15 residues. From germline, CDR1 is SGHRS and CDR2 YFSETQ. The CDR3 protein is CASSLGTSGGREQFF. Written as DNA, the CDR3 is TGCGCCAGCAGCTTGGGGACTAGCGGGGGAAGGGAGCAGTTCTTC.

The V gene is TRBV19, the J gene TRBJ2-1, with D possibly TRBD2 on 5 matching bases. Germline lookup yields CDR1 LNHDA and CDR2 SQIVND (reference sequence). The CDR3 is 14 residues long. V was shortened by 3 bases and J by 6 bases, with 12 bases between the two germline ends. CDR3 sequence reads: CASSIWETSNEQFF. CDR3 coding DNA: TGTGCCAGTAGTATTTGGGAGACATCCAATGAGCAGTTCTTC.

The genes are TRBV7-8 and TRBJ1-4; D remains unclear. This CDR3 comprises 15 residues. Trimming took off 0 bases at V and 2 bases at J, with 7 bases between the two ends. The germline V gene has CDR1 SGHVS and CDR2 FQNEAQ. The CDR3 sequence is CASSLAGGTNEKLFF. CDR3 coding DNA: TGTGCCAGCAGCTTAGCAGGAGGGACTAATGAAAAACTGTTTTTT. The variable domain in full, completed from reference TRBV7-8 and TRBJ1-4, reads GAGVSQSPRYKVAKRGQDVALRCDPISGHVSLFWYQQALGQGPEFLTYFQNEAQLDKSGLPSDRFFAERPEGSVSTLKIQRTQQEDSAVYLCASSLAGGTNEKLFFGSGTQLSVL.